This T cell receptor beta chain was retrieved from a study of cytomegalovirus exposure and HLA in healthy donors. From germline, CDR1 is KGHSH and CDR2 LQKENI. This CDR3 spans 14 amino acids. Trimming took off 3 bases at V and 4 bases at J, with 12 bases between the two ends. The PCR used 60 Vbeta and 13 Jbeta primers. Produced via immunoSEQ multiplex PCR; TCRdb's table is partial and in-frame only. The sample yields some 110,000 clones, less than 85% seen once. This TCR derives from a man in his fifties in good health and CMV-seropositive. Sample: PBMCs. The rearrangement uses TRBV18 and TRBJ1-2; weak D call: TRBD1 (6 bases). CDR3 in amino acids: CASSPRQATYGYTF. The CDR3, as DNA: TGTGCCAGCTCACCCCGACAGGCAACCTATGGCTACACCTTC.